The entry that follows covers one TCR beta chain sequence. This clone has just one count. The specificity of this receptor is unknown. Per-base quality was not reported, and no clone a single base away is much larger than it. CDR1 MNHNS and CDR2 SASEGT were looked up in the germline V gene. The CDR3, from cysteine to phenylalanine, totals 14 residues. CDR3 DNA only is kept here, 42 bases in frame from base 1. This sample was taken from a study of shared clonotypes between healthy human individuals (dated by TCRdb to 2018 to 2021). For context, the study as a whole: The cohort included a few men and a couple of women between 18 and 49 years of age. Per donor, three plates each were used for CD4 naive and CD4 memory, two for CD8 naive, and one for CD8 memory. Libraries were prepared and TCR repertoires were sequenced by different laboratories using diverse techniques, in order to increase sequencing depth and limit assay-specific biases. Per donor, leukapheresis produced somewhere between about 0.94 and 10 billion PBMCs. To estimate repertoire size and how much clonotype sharing occurs between individuals, the study deeply sequenced the blood TCR repertoires of five healthy adults.

The donors were healthy, HIV-negative adults with no recently reported acute infections or vaccinations. All donors were Caucasian adults living in Nashville, Tennessee, USA. Magnetic negative selection was used to enrich CD4+ T cells, after which naive cells were positively selected on CD45RA and the negative fraction became the memory subset. Blood was collected by leukapheresis, and PBMCs were isolated by Ficoll-Histopaque density gradient centrifugation and then cryopreserved in liquid nitrogen vapor phase. Purity and quantity of every magnetically sorted T cell population were checked by analytical flow cytometry. Genomic DNA was isolated from every sorted fraction and measured by UV absorbance on a Nanodrop 2000c. Using the deep immunoSEQ assay, multiplex PCR amplified TCR CDR3 regions from genomic DNA. For each cell subset, the extracted genomic DNA was distributed evenly across all wells of several immunoSEQ 96-well plates, and each plate served as one replicate. For sorted subsets, about 200 ng genomic DNA, equal to 30,000 to 35,000 T cell genomes, was loaded into each replicate PCR. Purified libraries were measured with a Qubit 3.0 fluorometer, size-checked on a Bioanalyzer 2100, and measured again with the KAPA Library Quantification kit. A separate single-read 150-cycle Illumina NextSeq 550 flow cell was used to sequence each immunoSEQ 96-well plate. As for the authors' bioinformatics: Because the immunoSEQ output included only junctional sequences and no quality scores, the filtering could not be the same as the filtering used for full-length reads. Sequences were annotated with PyIR, a Python wrapper for IgBLAST v1.9, using IMGT germline references to assign V/J genes and CDR3. Any read was removed if the V/J assignment was weak (E-value above 1e-6), the CDR3 was missing, or the read contained stop codons, out-of-frame junctions, or ambiguous translated residues. V3J clonotypes were defined as sequences sharing the same inferred V gene, J gene, and CDR3 amino acid sequence. Percentage overlap between repertoires was calculated by dividing the number of shared unique clonotypes by the size of the smaller repertoire. RTK rarefaction, the Chao1 estimator, and Recon v2.1 estimates of unobserved clonotypes were used to assess repertoire richness. OLGA was used to compute generation probabilities for all TCRbeta clonotypes that the gDNA method yielded from a few donors. In TCRdb, the immuneACCESS table is reduced to in-frame sequences with V and J assigned. These tables do not hold every clone; where another copy was compared, an unresolved V gene accounts for under half, and the others remain unexplained. V and J calls and clone size are those listed in that table; D and trimming were worked out from the DNA. Present in this sample are about 2,500,000 clones, around nine tenths of which were seen just once. Together, the top ten hold 0.13% to 0.15% of the sample.

Broad study findings and their caveats: The small number of donors limited the genetic and exposure-history diversity represented. Compared with non-shared clonotypes, clonotypes shared by all four sorted-subset donors had higher generation probabilities. Even with the large sequencing depth, rarefaction of the sorted-subset datasets indicated that sequencing was incomplete. Only blood was sampled, and tissue TCR repertoires likely differ from those in blood. Based on pairwise subsampling, the degree of clonotype sharing among donors was expected to be affected by sequencing depth. About 5% of naive CD4, more than 3% of naive CD8, roughly 2.4% of memory CD4, and less than 0.45% of memory CD8 clonotypes were shared across several donors. Larger estimated clonotype richness was generally found for naive subsets than for memory subsets.

Recombination connected TRBV6-1 to TRBJ2-5; 7 junctional bases match TRBD2. With the DNA end fitting TRBJ2-7 better, the J assignment may be wrong. Specimen: naive CD4+ T cells sorted from blood. Interpreted using the paper, the cell subset or site label stands for: CD45RA+ positively selected. The TCR originated in a man aged 18 to 35 in good health. The bases are TGTGCCAGCAGCATTAGCGGGCGCTCCTACGAGCAGTACTTC. Its product reads: CASSISGRSYEQYF.